This TCR beta chain stems from a study of cytomegalovirus exposure and HLA in healthy donors. General study points: After further analysis at a later stage, 16,951 TCR beta sequences were associated with HLA alleles at 0.05 false discovery rate.

Researchers ran the PCR with 60 Vbeta and 13 Jbeta primers. Using immunoSEQ multiplex PCR, the repertoire was profiled, and TCRdb retains in-frame clones only, with some absent. Of over 200,000 clones listed, around 73% are singletons. Regarding this clone: Its antigen is not identified.

In germline, CDR1 is KGHSH, CDR2 LQKENI. The CDR3 totals 15 residues. Deletions cut 1 base from V and 5 bases from J, with 14 bases between. The chain employs TRBV18 and TRBJ2-5, with D tentatively TRBD1 (6 bases). This receptor was obtained from a male donor in good health and CMV-seronegative. Sequenced input: PBMCs. CDR3: CASSPLAGVVETQYF. The CDR3 DNA sequence: TGTGCCAGCTCACCACTGGCAGGGGTGGTGGAGACCCAGTACTTC.